A selection of T cell receptor beta chains follows, all from one sample in a study of metastatic and nonmetastatic thyroid tumors. TCRdb re-called the PCR reads with MiXCR. Of 13,000 to 15,000 clones in the sample, roughly 12% were seen once. Sequencing used blood. These receptors all come from a female donor with papillary thyroid cancer or a benign thyroid nodule (not recorded which). Some clones in this sample may be carry-over from other donors' samples. CDR3s include the opening cysteine and the closing phenylalanine or tryptophan.

V	J	CDR3
TRBV5-4	TRBJ2-1	CASSLGPYNEQFF
TRBV19	TRBJ2-1	CASIIGLAGDEQFF
TRBV19	TRBJ2-7	CASSMAGVGEQYF
TRBV7-8	TRBJ2-7	CASSTPDRTSSYEQYF
TRBV14	TRBJ2-2	CASTGQGKNTGELFF
TRBV10-3	TRBJ2-5	CAIGQETQYF
TRBV3-1	TRBJ2-7	CASSQAQGYSYEQYF
TRBV6-4	TRBJ2-1	CASSSGTCTPDEQFF
TRBV28	TRBJ2-7	CASSSDSEQYF
TRBV3-1	TRBJ2-1	CASSQAGRGDYNEQFF
TRBV3-1	TRBJ2-7	CASSQGEGAGIYEQYF
TRBV20-1	TRBJ2-3	CSALRGPSTDTQYF
TRBV6-2/TRBV6-3	TRBJ2-7	CASSYSKLAGISYEQYF
TRBV6-1	TRBJ1-3	CATRDTSGNTIYF
TRBV7-6	TRBJ2-2	CASSLNEGTGELFF